Shown below are 2 T cell receptor beta chains from a single sample sequenced in a study of blood T cell repertoires in COVID-19. TCRdb keeps only in-frame clones here, not all; method: immunoSEQ multiplex PCR. The sample has some 210,000 clones; approximately 80% are singletons. Sequenced material: peripheral blood. The receptors come from a human donor in a cohort sampled during active COVID-19.

The chain carries TRBV11-2 and TRBJ2-7; tentatively, D is TRBD1 (5 bases). This CDR3 has 13 amino acids. Germline V gene sequence: CDR1 SGHAT, CDR2 FQNNGV. The V and J ends lost 5 bases and 9 bases respectively, with 17 bases between them. The CDR3 bases are TGTGCCAGCAGCCTGAGACGGACAACCGTGCAGTACGTC. Translated, it gives CASSLRRTTVQYV.

The chain joins TRBV28 to TRBJ1-5, with a possible D match to TRBD1 (5 bases). The V gene's germline CDR1 is MDHEN and CDR2 SYDVKM. The V end was cut by 5 bases, the J end by 1 base, with 12 bases between. The CDR3 consists of 15 residues. The CDR3 DNA reads as TGTGCCAGCAGTCCCCAGGGTCACAGCAATCAGCCCCAGCATTTT. Protein: CASSPQGHSNQPQHF.